The 32 T cell receptor beta chains reported below all come from one sample, sequenced in a study of blood T cells in healthy people across ages. Sample-barcoded 5' priming and a J-beta primer mix drove a second PCR of roughly 7 to 11 cycles. In TCRdb, the 5' RACE reads were re-called with MiXCR into one record per CDR3 protein. Seen here are some 670,000 distinct CDR3 sequences, 45% to 60% observed once, and the top ten hold around an eighth. Sequenced sample: blood. Source of these receptors: a woman of 80 years or more in good health.

A remark on this clonotype: This may arise from a read error, as a much more abundant clone is one base away. The chain recombines TRBV29-1 with TRBJ2-1; D is possibly TRBD2 (7 bases). With 5 bases removed from V and 9 bases from J, the gap between germline ends came to 11 bases. Germline assignment: CDR1 SQVTM and CDR2 ANQGSEA. The CDR3 covers 11 residues. The CDR3 sequence: CSVRGGTEQFF. The DNA of the CDR3 is TGCAGCGTTAGGGGGGGAACTGAGCAGTTCTTC.

The chain couples TRBV7-9 to TRBJ2-1; tentatively, D is TRBD1 or TRBD2 (6 bases each). This CDR3 is 17 amino acids long. Germline V lookup: CDR1 SEHNR, CDR2 FQNEAQ (reference sequence). The V and J ends lost 6 bases and 9 bases respectively, with 27 bases between them. The CDR3 nucleotides read TGTGCCAGCAGACGCACAGGGAAGCCGGGGGAGTCGGGTGAGCAGTTCTTC. It specifies CASRRTGKPGESGEQFF.

This clonotype was seen a handful of times. This chain connects TRBV12-3 or TRBV12-4 to TRBJ1-1; D gene uncertain. V lost 8 bases and J 6 bases, leaving 16 bases between the germline ends. This CDR3 region has 13 residues. CDR3 loop: CASQKWMASEAFF. The CDR3 DNA reads TGTGCCAGCCAGAAGTGGATGGCTTCTGAAGCTTTCTTT.

V and J are TRBV6-1 and TRBJ1-2, with a tentative D call TRBD1 (6 bases). The CDR3 totals 17 residues. Germline loops: CDR1 MNHNS, CDR2 SASEGT. V was clipped by 3 bases and J by 5 bases, with 22 bases between them. The CDR3 loop is CASSDKAQRRRGYGYTF. The CDR3 DNA reads as TGTGCCAGCAGTGATAAAGCTCAGCGCAGGAGGGGGTATGGCTACACCTTC.

This clonotype showed up many times. The chain joins TRBV10-2 to TRBJ2-1; D remains ambiguous. In germline, CDR1 is WSHSY, CDR2 SAAADI. The CDR3 sequence is 15 residues long. Trimming left V 6 bases short and J 0 bases short, with 12 bases between. The CDR3 nucleotides are TGCGCCAGCAGCCAGCCCCCGAGCTCCTACAATGAGCAGTTCTTC. Its protein is CASSQPPSSYNEQFF.

V and J are TRBV7-9 and TRBJ2-1; 15 bases match TRBD2. The J call is uncertain, as TRBJ2-7 better fits the DNA end. The CDR3 has 17 amino acids. Germline V gene lookup returns CDR1 SEHNR and CDR2 FQNEAQ (reference sequence). The CDR3 region is CAGPRTSGRACHNEQYF. As DNA, the CDR3 is TGTGCCGGCCCTCGGACTAGCGGGAGGGCCTGTCACAATGAGCAGTACTTC.

The V call is TRBV5-1, the J call TRBJ1-6; D is perhaps TRBD1 (6 bases). CDR1 SGHRS and CDR2 YFSETQ come from the germline V gene. This CDR3 is 14 amino acids long. The V and J ends lost 3 bases and 7 bases respectively, with 11 bases between them. The CDR3: CASSYNRVNSPLHF. The CDR3 coding sequence is TGCGCCAGCAGCTACAACAGGGTCAATTCACCCCTCCACTTT.

V is TRBV6-6 and J is TRBJ2-1; 12 bases are a match to TRBD1. The trim removed 3 bases at V and 5 bases at J, leaving 8 bases unmatched. Per the germline V gene, CDR1 is MNHNY and CDR2 is SVGAGI (reference sequence). The CDR3 is 17 residues long. CDR3 sequence: CASSYTGTGGDHNEQFF. The CDR3 DNA reads as TGTGCCAGCAGTTATACCGGGACAGGGGGCGATCACAATGAGCAGTTCTTC.

The rearrangement uses TRBV6-6 and TRBJ2-5, with 12 bases aligning to TRBD1. V was clipped by 6 bases and J by 11 bases; unmatched bases: 13. This CDR3 spans 15 amino acids. CDR1 and CDR2 (germline): MNHNY, SVGAGI (reference sequence). CDR3 sequence (DNA): TGTGCCAGCAGCCAGCCGGGACAGGGGGCAGAGGAGCAGTACTTC. Encoded protein: CASSQPGQGAEEQYF.

This rearrangement joins TRBV7-2 to TRBJ2-7, with a tentative D call TRBD1 (6 bases). Germline loops: CDR1 SGHTA, CDR2 FQGNSA. V gave up 6 bases and J gave up 6 bases, with 12 bases separating them. The CDR3 loop spans 12 amino acids. CDR3 in DNA: TGTGCCAGCAGTACAGGGCTGTCCGAGCAGTACTTC. As protein: CASSTGLSEQYF.

The chain combines TRBV6-6 with TRBJ1-2; 9 bases align to TRBD1. The length of the CDR3 is 14 residues. Germline V CDR1 and CDR2: MNHNY, SVGAGI (reference sequence). J lost 5 bases, V lost 6 bases, and 7 bases had no gene match. Here the CDR3 reads CASSVTDRGYGYTF. The CDR3 nucleotides read TGTGCCAGCAGCGTTACGGACAGGGGTTATGGCTACACCTTC.

The chain employs TRBV10-3 and TRBJ2-5; 7 bases are a match to TRBD1. The closer fit of TRBJ2-7 to the DNA end suggests the J call may be wrong. This CDR3 region has 15 residues. Germline V gene data show CDR1 as ENHRY and CDR2 as SYGVKD. CDR3 nucleotides: TGTGCCATCAGTGGGGGACAGCCGATATCCTACGAGCAGTACTTC. Amino acid sequence: CAISGGQPISYEQYF.

This clonotype was counted between two and nine times. This sequence joins TRBV6-5 and TRBJ1-2; D might be TRBD1 (5 bases). CDR3 length equals 16 residues. Trimming shortened V by 5 bases and J by 2 bases, and 18 bases separated the two germline ends. In germline, CDR1 is MNHEY, CDR2 SVGAGI. The CDR3 spells CASSILPEGQNYGYTF. As DNA, the CDR3 is TGTGCCAGCAGTATATTACCCGAGGGGCAGAACTATGGCTACACCTTC.

J is TRBJ2-7 and V is TRBV4-1, with D perhaps TRBD2 (6 bases). V lost 4 bases, J lost 1 base, and 8 bases lay in between. The germline V gene encodes CDR1 MGHRA and CDR2 YSYEKL. The CDR3 is made up of 13 amino acids. Here the CDR3 DNA reads TGCGCCAGCAGCCCGCGGGAATCCTACGAGCAGTACTTC. The encoded protein is CASSPRESYEQYF.

This clonotype was counted at least ten times. The rearrangement joins TRBV6-6 to TRBJ2-5; 8 bases are a match to TRBD2. V lost 2 bases to trimming and J lost 1 base; unmatched junction nucleotides: 9. The CDR3 covers 17 residues. Germline assignment: CDR1 MNHNY and CDR2 SVGAGI (reference sequence). The CDR3 bases are TGTGCCAGCAGTTACCCCCCAGGAGGGACTAGCCAAGAGACCCAGTACTTC. This codes for CASSYPPGGTSQETQYF.

This clonotype was recorded a few times. The chain joins TRBV19 to TRBJ2-4; the D is unclear. CDR1 and CDR2 from the germline V gene are LNHDA and SQIVND (reference sequence). The CDR3 has 15 residues. With 7 bases removed from V and 0 bases from J, the gap between germline ends came to 13 bases. The CDR3 sequence: CASTDGGLAKNIQYF. The CDR3 DNA is TGTGCCAGTACCGACGGTGGGCTAGCCAAAAACATTCAGTACTTC.

V is TRBV28 and J is TRBJ2-7, with TRBD1 matching 7 bases. This CDR3 spans 15 amino acids. Germline trimming cut 5 bases from V and 2 bases from J; bases unmatched to any gene: 9. CDR1 is MDHEN, CDR2 SYDVKM, per germline. CDR3 sequence reads: CASSRPLQGPYEQYF. CDR3 in DNA: TGTGCCAGCAGTCGCCCCCTACAGGGGCCCTACGAGCAGTACTTC.

This clonotype occurred a few times. The V and J genes are TRBV2 and TRBJ2-1; weak D call: TRBD2 (6 bases). The CDR3 has 16 residues. Deletions cut 6 bases from V and 8 bases from J, with 23 bases between. Per germline, CDR1 SNHLY and CDR2 FYNNEI. In DNA, the CDR3 is TGTGCCAGCAGCGAGAAGCCGGGACTCCCCCTTCATGAGCAGTTCTTC. It codes for CASSEKPGLPLHEQFF.

This clonotype was found many times. This chain connects TRBV11-3 to TRBJ2-3; 8 nucleotides line up with TRBD2. V was pared by 5 bases and J by 2 bases, with 3 bases of the junction left unmatched. The CDR3 extends over 14 amino acids. Germline CDR1 SGHNT, CDR2 YENEEA. The CDR3 sequence is CASSSSGATDTQYF. The DNA for the CDR3 is TGTGCCAGCAGCAGTAGCGGGGCCACAGATACGCAGTATTTT.

This clonotype has a handful of counts. This chain connects TRBV6-6 to TRBJ1-5; D uncertain. CDR3 length: 15 residues. V lost 0 bases to trimming and J lost 4 bases, with 10 bases between them. Germline assignment: CDR1 MNHNY and CDR2 SVGAGI (reference sequence). This CDR3 is CASSYSRILNQPQHF. CDR3 sequence (DNA): TGTGCCAGCAGTTACTCCCGGATCTTGAATCAGCCCCAGCATTTT.

The chain is built from TRBV20-1 and TRBJ1-4; D possibly corresponds to TRBD1 (6 bases). The germline gives CDR1 DFQATT, CDR2 SNEGSKA (reference sequence). V was cut by 4 bases and J by 8 bases, with 17 bases left in between. CDR3 size: 14 residues. The CDR3 region is CSAKRGGAREKLFF. The CDR3 region has the DNA TGCAGTGCTAAAAGGGGGGGCGCGAGGGAAAAACTGTTTTTT.

This clonotype was counted a few times. This rearrangement joins TRBV7-3 to TRBJ1-6; D remains ambiguous. From germline, CDR1 is SGHTA and CDR2 FQGTGA. V was shortened by 2 bases and J by 0 bases, with 5 bases between the two germline ends. The CDR3 is 15 amino acids. As DNA, the CDR3 is TGTGCCAGCAGCTTAGGCGCCTCCTATAATTCACCCCTCCACTTT. Its protein product is CASSLGASYNSPLHF.

This clonotype was seen more than once but under ten times. Here the CDR3 reads CASSVQGGYEQYF. The DNA of the CDR3 is TGTGCCAGCAGTGTACAGGGAGGGTACGAGCAGTACTTC. The chain employs TRBV6-5 and TRBJ2-7; D might be TRBD2 (7 bases). V lost 5 bases and J lost 4, with 12 bases in between. The V gene's germline CDR1 is MNHEY and CDR2 SVGAGI. The CDR3 runs to 13 residues.

In its sample, this clonotype was seen many times. The V and J genes are TRBV7-3 and TRBJ2-1, with D unclear. Per the germline V gene, CDR1 is SGHTA and CDR2 is FQGTGA. The length of the CDR3 is 16 residues. Trimming took 1 base from V and 5 from J, leaving 15 bases between them. The CDR3 DNA reads TGTGCCAGCAGCTTAAGAGACTTCGCATCGAACAATGAGCAGTTCTTC. This codes for CASSLRDFASNNEQFF. Full variable domain (missing parts from reference TRBV7-3 and TRBJ2-1): GAGVSQTPSNKVTEKGKYVELRCDPISGHTALYWYRQSLGQGPEFLIYFQGTGAADDSGLPNDRFFAVRPEGSVSTLKIQRTERGDSAVYLCASSLRDFASNNEQFFGPGTRLTVL.

The chain couples TRBV25-1 to TRBJ1-3; the D is unclear. Between the trimmed V and J ends, which lost 4 bases and 3 bases, there was a span of 4 bases. Germline values: CDR1 MGHDK, CDR2 SYGVNS. This CDR3 has 12 residues. CDR3 bases: TGTGCCAGCAGTGGAAATGGAAACACCATATATTTT. Its translation is CASSGNGNTIYF.

This clonotype showed up many times. This sequence joins TRBV9 and TRBJ2-3; 9 bases fit TRBD2. The junction had 10 bases not matched to a gene; V was cut back by 0 bases and J by 5 bases. Germline-derived CDR1 and CDR2 are SGDLS and YYNGEE. The CDR3 runs to 17 residues. The CDR3 region has the DNA TGTGCCAGCAGCGTAGGACAAGCGGGGGGCTACGGAGATACGCAGTATTTT. Its protein product is CASSVGQAGGYGDTQYF.

There are many counts of this clonotype. The CDR3 bases are TGTGCCAGCCGAGAGTTTGAGACTGAAGCTTTCTTT. This encodes CASREFETEAFF. V gene TRBV12-3 or TRBV12-4 combines with J gene TRBJ1-1; D unresolved. V was pared by 8 bases and J by 5 bases, with 12 bases between. This CDR3 region has 12 residues.

On this clonotype itself: This may be a read error, as it is one base from a much larger clone. The chain couples TRBV28 to TRBJ2-1; D remains ambiguous. The J call may be in error: the DNA end matches TRBJ2-7 better. The V gene's germline CDR1 is MDHEN and CDR2 SYDVKM. The CDR3 consists of 12 residues. The CDR3 DNA follows: TGTGCCAGCCGACTCCGCTACAATGAGCAGTACTTC. It specifies CASRLRYNEQYF.

V and J are TRBV28 and TRBJ2-5; D tentatively reads TRBD1 or TRBD2 (5 bases each). CDR1 is MDHEN and CDR2 is SYDVKM in the germline V gene. The CDR3 is made up of 12 amino acids. V lost 5 bases to trimming and J lost 11 bases, with 15 bases between them. The CDR3 DNA follows: TGTGCCAGCAGTCTGCAGGGATGGGAGCAGTACTTC. As protein: CASSLQGWEQYF.

In this sample, this clonotype turned up a few times. The chain has TRBV7-9 and TRBJ1-4; 8 bases match TRBD1. From germline, CDR1 is SEHNR and CDR2 FQNEAQ (reference sequence). The CDR3 has 15 amino acids. V shed 2 bases, J shed 10 bases, and the junction held 9 bases outside the gene matches. CDR3 in DNA: TGTGCCAGCAGCTTATTCGCGACAGGGGACGGAAAACTGTTTTTT. Translation gives CASSLFATGDGKLFF.

This clonotype was observed many times. The V gene is TRBV7-9, the J gene TRBJ2-1; D not certain. The V gene lost 5 bases and the J gene lost 8 bases, with 10 bases spanning the gap. Germline V gives CDR1 SEHNR, CDR2 FQNEAQ (reference sequence). The CDR3 spans 12 residues. The CDR3 sequence is CASSVGIYEQFF. CDR3 nucleotides: TGTGCCAGCAGCGTAGGGATCTATGAGCAGTTCTTC. The variable domain in full, with the rest retrieved from reference TRBV7-9 and TRBJ2-1, is DTGVSQNPRHKITKRGQNVTFRCDPISEHNRLYWYRQTLGQGPEFLTYFQNEAQLEKSRLLSDRFSAERPKGSFSTLEIQRTEQGDSAMYLCASSVGIYEQFFGPGTRLTVL.

The sample holds one count of this clonotype. The chain combines TRBV15 with TRBJ2-2; 8 positions agree with TRBD2. Looked up from germline, CDR1 is LNHNV and CDR2 is YYDKDF (reference sequence). The V and J ends lost 7 bases and 7 bases, in that order; junction bases with no gene match: 14. The CDR3 is 16 residues long. This chain's CDR3 is CATIRLVAGSSGELFF. CDR3 in DNA: TGTGCCACCATCAGGCTTGTAGCGGGATCGAGCGGGGAGCTGTTTTTT.